This TCR beta chain was obtained from a study of regulatory T cells in long-lasting Graves disease. Overall study context: With positive TSH receptor antibodies and over 5 years of antithyroid drugs, Graves' disease was considered persistent. Study-wide findings and caveats: Persistent cases favored TRBV28, TRBJ1-2 and TRBJ2-5. Persistent Graves' patients showed a TCR diversity that was lower than that of newly diagnosed ones.

Building of the TCR beta libraries involved iRepertoire HTBI primers and Arm-PCR of CDR3 regions. TCRdb called the multiplex PCR reads again in MiXCR, with one record for every CDR3 protein. The sample shows under 500,000 distinct CDR3 sequences, around 20% of them seen only once. On this clonotype: The antigen remains undetermined.

The CDR3 consists of 15 residues. Trimming at V came to 3 bases and at J to 7 bases, leaving 8 bases not matched to a gene. CDR1 is DFQATT, CDR2 SNEGSKA, per germline (reference sequence). Documented time point: persistent/refractory GD, antithyroid drugs over 5 years with positive TRAb. The TCR library used RNA extracted from PBMCs. It was American Thyroid Association guidelines that determined Graves' disease diagnosis. This specimen was peripheral blood mononuclear cells (PBMCs), taken when the disease was refractory, from a patient treated with antithyroid drugs. This TCR derives from a female donor with Graves disease. The J gene is TRBJ2-2, the V gene TRBV20-1, with 10 bases aligning to TRBD1. The CDR3 region is CSARADRGRVGELFF. The CDR3 region has the DNA TGCAGTGCTAGGGCCGACAGGGGGCGCGTCGGGGAGCTGTTTTTT.